One sample yielded the 32 T cell receptor beta chains listed below, sequenced in a study of blood T cell repertoires in COVID-19. The data were produced by immunoSEQ multiplex PCR, yet TCRdb's version contains in-frame clones alone and is incomplete. The sample lists about 60,000 clones, under 80% occurring once. Sequenced material: peripheral blood. The receptor set was obtained from a human donor in a cohort sampled during active COVID-19.

The chain employs TRBV4-3 and TRBJ2-7; perhaps TRBD1 as D (6 bases). CDR3 length: 16 residues. Germline V gene sequence: CDR1 LGHNA, CDR2 YSLEER. V was pared by 0 bases and J by 0 bases, with 12 bases between. CDR3 sequence (DNA): TGCGCCAGCAGCCAAGAGGGTCAGGGGCGCTCCTACGAGCAGTACTTC. Amino acids: CASSQEGQGRSYEQYF.

This chain connects TRBV28 to TRBJ2-3, with D perhaps TRBD1 (6 bases). CDR1 and CDR2 from the germline V gene are MDHEN and SYDVKM. The CDR3 runs to 14 residues. The V end was cut by 7 bases, the J end by 2 bases, with 13 bases between. CDR3 in DNA: TGTGCCAGCACCTCCGGACAGTCCACAGATACGCAGTATTTT. Protein product: CASTSGQSTDTQYF.

This CDR3 reads CASSPRDRGRSDTQYF. The DNA for the CDR3 is TGTGCCAGCTCACCAAGGGACAGGGGGCGTTCAGATACGCAGTATTTT. This chain joins TRBV18 and TRBJ2-3; 12 bases align to TRBD1. Germline V gives CDR1 KGHSH, CDR2 LQKENI. The CDR3 is 16 amino acids. J was trimmed by 4 bases and V by 2 bases; bases with no gene match: 4.

In its sample, this clone was seen once. This chain uses TRBV10-3 with TRBJ2-7, with TRBD1 as a possible D gene (6 bases). Germline lookup yields CDR1 ENHRY and CDR2 SYGVKD. The CDR3 length is 15 residues. Trimming cost V 6 bases and J 2 bases, with 17 bases left between them. The CDR3, as DNA: TGTGCCATCAGCCGAGAGTCGACAGGTCCCTACGAGCAGTACTTC. Protein: CAISRESTGPYEQYF.

The chain links TRBV7-2 to TRBJ2-7; 10 bases map to TRBD2. V shed 5 bases, J shed 3 bases, and the junction held 10 bases outside the gene matches. CDR3 length: 16 residues. The germline V gene encodes CDR1 SGHTA and CDR2 FQGNSA. For the CDR3, the DNA is TGTGCCAGCAGCACAGCTAGCGGGGGACCGGTCTACGAGCAGTACTTC. This gives the protein CASSTASGGPVYEQYF.

V and J are TRBV27 and TRBJ1-6, with 8 bases matching TRBD1. Germline lookup yields CDR1 MNHEY and CDR2 SMNVEV (reference sequence). The CDR3 is made up of 17 amino acids. V lost 3 bases, J lost 3 bases, and 7 bases stayed unmatched. CDR3 coding DNA: TGTGCCAGCAGTTTCGGACAGGGAAGGAGCTATAATTCACCCCTCCACTTT. As protein: CASSFGQGRSYNSPLHF.

In the case of this clone: At one end the junction does not follow the germline gene, possibly because of a read error. This chain connects TRBV13 to TRBJ2-2; D is unclear. The germline V gene encodes CDR1 PRHDT and CDR2 FYEKMQ (reference sequence). The CDR3 covers 13 residues. CDR3 DNA: TGTGCCAGCAGCCTAGGCCGTACCGGGGAGCTGTTTTTT. Translation gives CASSLGRTGELFF.

The J gene is TRBJ2-1, the V gene TRBV13, with TRBD2 matching 13 bases. Looked up from germline, CDR1 is PRHDT and CDR2 is FYEKMQ (reference sequence). The CDR3 length is 17 residues. J lost 5 bases, V lost 4 bases, and 8 bases had no gene match. The CDR3: CASSYQTSGRPHNEQFF. In nucleotides, the CDR3 is TGTGCCAGCAGCTATCAGACTAGCGGGAGGCCACACAATGAGCAGTTCTTC.

This rearrangement joins TRBV21-1 to TRBJ1-5; the table's D call, TRBD1, was not checked against the DNA. TRBV21-1 is designated a pseudogene. The length of the CDR3 is 24 residues. CDR3 bases: TGTGCCAGCAGCAAAGATTTCAGGTTGCGGACAGGGGGCTCGGTGTACAAGATCCCGAGGTCCCAGCATTTT. The encoded protein is CASSKDFRLRTGGSVYKIPRSQHF.

V and J are TRBV18 and TRBJ2-7; 8 nucleotides align to TRBD1. Germline-derived CDR1 and CDR2 are KGHSH and LQKENI. CDR3 length: 15 residues. Trimming cost V 3 bases and J 7 bases; bases outside gene matches: 11. CDR3 sequence reads: CASSPGGQVLMEQYF. Written as DNA, the CDR3 is TGTGCCAGCTCACCTGGGGGACAGGTGCTCATGGAGCAGTACTTC.

V is TRBV11-3 and J is TRBJ2-3; perhaps TRBD2 as D (6 bases). V shed 0 bases and J shed 4 bases, with 8 bases lying between them. Germline CDR1 and CDR2: SGHNT and YENEEA. The CDR3 sequence is 14 residues long. The CDR3 DNA is TGTGCCAGCAGCTTAGAACGCGGGGCAGATACGCAGTATTTT. This gives the protein CASSLERGADTQYF.

The chain is built from TRBV27 and TRBJ2-3, with TRBD2 identical over 9 bases. The CDR3 length is 15 residues. CDR1 and CDR2 from the germline V gene are MNHEY and SMNVEV (reference sequence). Germline trimming cut 7 bases from V and 5 bases from J; bases unmatched to any gene: 10. DNA of the CDR3: TGTGCCAGCAAGTCGCTAGCGGGAATGGGAGATACGCAGTATTTT. Protein: CASKSLAGMGDTQYF.

Relative to its sample, this clone is medium-sized. The CDR3 DNA follows: TGTGCCAGCAGTTTCCATCCGGGACAGACCCACTATGGCTACACCTTC. Protein sequence: CASSFHPGQTHYGYTF. The chain combines TRBV6-2 or TRBV6-3 with TRBJ1-2, with 7 bases identical to TRBD1. V shed 4 bases, J shed 3 bases, and the junction held 11 bases outside the gene matches. This CDR3 contains 16 residues. CDR1 and CDR2 (germline): MNHEY, SVGEGT.

This chain links TRBV28 with TRBJ1-1, with D possibly TRBD1 on 6 matching bases. The CDR3 is made up of 16 amino acids. CDR1 and CDR2 (germline): MDHEN, SYDVKM. V was clipped by 6 bases and J by 2 bases, with 19 bases between them. CDR3 in amino acids: CASSLDSSSFNTEAFF. The CDR3 DNA follows: TGTGCCAGCAGCTTGGACAGCTCCTCATTTAACACTGAAGCTTTCTTT.

This sequence joins TRBV14 and TRBJ2-2, with a possible D match to TRBD1 (6 bases). This CDR3 is 15 amino acids long. Trimming pared 0 bases from V and 4 bases from J, leaving 9 bases between. From germline, CDR1 is SGHDN and CDR2 FVKESK. The CDR3 DNA is TGTGCCAGCAGCCAAGAACCCAGGGGCACCGGGGAGCTGTTTTTT. Translation: CASSQEPRGTGELFF.

The V call is TRBV18, the J call TRBJ2-1, with 11 bases fitting TRBD2. Germline loops: CDR1 KGHSH, CDR2 LQKENI. Losses at the gene ends were 4 bases for V and 2 bases for J; bases not matched to a gene: 1. This CDR3 has 15 residues. CDR3 protein: CASSLLAGAYNEQFF. The CDR3 nucleotides read TGTGCCAGCTCACTACTAGCGGGAGCCTACAATGAGCAGTTCTTC.

The chain links TRBV5-1 to TRBJ1-1; D is ambiguous. The V end was cut by 0 bases, the J end by 1 base, with 10 bases between. The CDR3 spans 15 residues. The germline gives CDR1 SGHRS, CDR2 YFSETQ. The CDR3 sequence is CASSLARMSNTEAFF. The CDR3 DNA reads TGCGCCAGCAGCTTGGCTAGAATGTCGAACACTGAAGCTTTCTTT.

J is TRBJ2-7 and V is TRBV14, with 9 bases lining up with TRBD1. V was pared by 5 bases and J by 1 base, with 12 bases of the junction left unmatched. CDR1 and CDR2 from the germline V gene are SGHDN and FVKESK. The CDR3 has 17 residues. The DNA for the CDR3 is TGTGCCAGCAGCAGTACCTCCCGGACAGGGGTTTCCTACGAGCAGTACTTC. This encodes CASSSTSRTGVSYEQYF.

The chain employs TRBV28 and TRBJ2-1, with 14 nucleotides matching TRBD2. Germline V gene data show CDR1 as MDHEN and CDR2 as SYDVKM. The CDR3 runs 15 residues. Trimming removed 3 bases from V and 9 bases from J; junction bases left unmatched: 4. CDR3 protein: CASSFETSGRVEQFF. Written as DNA, the CDR3 is TGTGCCAGCAGTTTTGAGACTAGCGGGAGGGTTGAGCAGTTCTTC.

V is TRBV6-2 or TRBV6-3 and J is TRBJ1-2, with a weak D call TRBD1 (5 bases). Germline values: CDR1 MNHEY, CDR2 SVGEGT. Trimming removed 2 bases from V and 4 bases from J, with 14 bases in between. The CDR3 covers 15 residues. The CDR3 DNA reads as TGTGCCAGCAGTTACGGTAGACAGTCGATCTATGGCTACACCTTC. Amino acid sequence: CASSYGRQSIYGYTF.

J is TRBJ1-2 and V is TRBV28; D is perhaps TRBD1 (5 bases). This CDR3 region has 11 residues. Trimming pared 6 bases from V and 8 bases from J, leaving 10 bases between. Germline CDR1 reads MDHEN; CDR2 reads SYDVKM. In DNA form, the CDR3 reads TGTGCCAGCAGGACCCCAGGGGGCTACACCTTC. It translates to CASRTPGGYTF.

The rearrangement links TRBV19 to TRBJ2-6; a weak D match, TRBD1 (6 bases). The CDR3 is made up of 15 amino acids. The V gene's germline CDR1 is LNHDA and CDR2 SQIVND (reference sequence). Trimming left V 5 bases short and J 3 bases short, with 11 bases between. CDR3 bases: TGTGCCAGTAGTCGTACAGGGAGTGGGGCCAACGTCCTGACTTTC. Translating it yields CASSRTGSGANVLTF.

The genes are TRBV14 and TRBJ2-5, with D possibly matching TRBD2 (5 bases). CDR3 length: 15 residues. With 1 base removed from V and 5 bases from J, the gap between germline ends came to 14 bases. Germline CDR1 SGHDN, CDR2 FVKESK. The CDR3 bases are TGTGCCAGCAGCCAAGGGCTTAGGAGGTGGGAGACCCAGTACTTC. Its translation: CASSQGLRRWETQYF.

The count of this clone is one. The V gene is TRBV6-2 or TRBV6-3, the J gene TRBJ2-7; 8 positions agree with TRBD1. V trimming: 4 bases; J trimming: 0 bases; junction bases outside the gene matches: 8. Germline CDR1 and CDR2: MNHEY and SVGEGT. The CDR3 has 16 amino acids. CDR3 bases: TGTGCCAGCAGTTTTTTTCGGGACAGGAGCTCCTACGAGCAGTACTTC. Translated: CASSFFRDRSSYEQYF.

This clone was recorded only once. The genes are TRBV30 and TRBJ1-1; unclear D gene. This CDR3 region has 10 residues. Germline V gene data show CDR1 as GTSNPN and CDR2 as SVGIG (reference sequence). Trimming took off 3 bases at V and 6 bases at J, with 5 bases between the two ends. The CDR3 bases are TGTGCCTGGAGGGGCTCTGAAGCTTTCTTT. It encodes CAWRGSEAFF.

The rearrangement uses TRBV12-5 and TRBJ2-1, with 8 bases fitting TRBD2. V lost 7 bases to trimming and J lost 0 bases; unmatched junction nucleotides: 14. The CDR3 length is 18 residues. Germline V gene sequence: CDR1 LGHNT, CDR2 FRNRAP. Here the CDR3 reads CASAPGLAGRVSYNEQFF. The CDR3 DNA is TGTGCTAGTGCCCCTGGGCTAGCGGGCCGGGTCTCCTACAATGAGCAGTTCTTC.

The chain recombines TRBV29-1 with TRBJ2-3; D gene uncertain. Trimming pared 2 bases from V and 0 bases from J, leaving 6 bases between. The CDR3 sequence is 13 residues long. CDR1 SQVTM and CDR2 ANQGSEA come from the germline V gene. The CDR3 sequence is CSVEQDSTDTQYF. In DNA, the CDR3 is TGCAGCGTTGAACAGGATAGCACAGATACGCAGTATTTT.

This clone was seen more than once but under ten times. J is TRBJ2-1 and V is TRBV18, with D possibly being TRBD2 (6 bases). The germline V and J ends were trimmed by 5 bases and 8 bases, with 13 bases remaining between them. Germline CDR1 reads KGHSH; CDR2 reads LQKENI. The CDR3 extends over 13 amino acids. The CDR3 nucleotides are TGTGCCAGCTCATTCCGGGAGTTGGATGAGCAGTTCTTC. Protein product: CASSFRELDEQFF.

As regards this clone: A read error may account for a junction end that differs from germline. The chain combines TRBV18 with TRBJ2-7; D gene ambiguous. The germline V gene encodes CDR1 KGHSH and CDR2 LQKENI. The CDR3 sequence is 11 residues long. This CDR3 reads CASSNSDEQYF. In nucleotides, the CDR3 is TGTGCCAGCTCAAACTCCGACGAGCAGTACTTC.

The chain links TRBV7-9 to TRBJ1-6, with unresolved D. The germline gives CDR1 SEHNR, CDR2 FQNEAQ (reference sequence). Trimming took off 5 bases at V and 6 bases at J, with 11 bases between the two ends. The CDR3 is 14 residues long. CDR3 coding DNA: TGTGCCAGCAGCCCCGGATCGGGTAATTCACCCCTCCACTTT. Translating it yields CASSPGSGNSPLHF. Variable domain in full (rest from reference TRBV7-9 and TRBJ1-6): DTGVSQNPRHKITKRGQNVTFRCDPISEHNRLYWYRQTLGQGPEFLTYFQNEAQLEKSRLLSDRFSAERPKGSFSTLEIQRTEQGDSAMYLCASSPGSGNSPLHFGNGTRLTVT.

This clone was observed a single time. J is TRBJ2-7 and V is TRBV7-3; 9 nucleotides align to TRBD1. Germline V CDR1 and CDR2: SGHTA, FQGTGA. Trimming removed 4 bases from V and 5 bases from J; junction bases left unmatched: 9. The CDR3 runs 15 residues. CDR3 DNA: TGTGCCAGCAGCTCTGGACAGGGGAAGGGCCACGAGCAGTACTTC. This translates into CASSSGQGKGHEQYF.

The gene calls are TRBV6-5 and TRBJ2-5; D is undetermined. Germline V CDR1 and CDR2: MNHEY, SVGAGI. The CDR3 extends over 12 amino acids. The germline V and J ends were trimmed by 7 bases and 4 bases, with 10 bases remaining between them. The CDR3 sequence: CASKGAAETQYF. CDR3 in DNA: TGTGCCAGCAAAGGCGCGGCAGAGACCCAGTACTTC.